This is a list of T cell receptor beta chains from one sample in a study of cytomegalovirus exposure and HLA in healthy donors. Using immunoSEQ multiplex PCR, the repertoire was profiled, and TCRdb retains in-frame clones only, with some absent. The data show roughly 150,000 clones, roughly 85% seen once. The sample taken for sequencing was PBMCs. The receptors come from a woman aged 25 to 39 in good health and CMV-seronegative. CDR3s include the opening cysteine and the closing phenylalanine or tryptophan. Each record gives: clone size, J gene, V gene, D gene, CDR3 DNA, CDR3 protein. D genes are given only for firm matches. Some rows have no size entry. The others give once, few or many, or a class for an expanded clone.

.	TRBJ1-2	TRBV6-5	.	TGTGCCAGCAGTTACTCGATCGCTGGGGCTGCACGGGGCTACACCTTC	CASSYSIAGAARGYTF
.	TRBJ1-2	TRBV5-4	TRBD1	TGTGCCAGCAGGTTGGGACAGGGTTTCTATGGCTACACCTTC	CASRLGQGFYGYTF
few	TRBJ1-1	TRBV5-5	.	TGTGCCAGCAGCTTGGCCCCCGCGACGGGAGGAACTGAAGCTTTCTTT	CASSLAPATGGTEAFF
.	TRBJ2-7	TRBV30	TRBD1	TGTGCCTGCTCGGGACAGGTTAGGTACGAGCAGTACTTC	CACSGQVRYEQYF
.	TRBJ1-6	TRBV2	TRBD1	TGTGCCTGTCCGAAGGGACAGGCTAATTCACCCCTCCACTTT	CACPKGQANSPLHF
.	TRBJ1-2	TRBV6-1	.	TGTGCCAGCAGGCGAGGGTCTGATAACTATGGCTACACCTTC	CASRRGSDNYGYTF
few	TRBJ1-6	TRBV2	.	TGTGCCAGCAGTGGACCCGGGACAAGCAACTCACCCCTCCACTTT	CASSGPGTSNSPLHF
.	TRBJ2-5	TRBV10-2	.	TGCGCCAGCAGTGATCAGGTTTTGACCCAGTACTTC	CASSDQVLTQYF
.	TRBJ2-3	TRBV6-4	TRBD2	TGTGCCAGCAGTGACTCGACTAGCGGGGGAGATACGCAGTATTTT	CASSDSTSGGDTQYF
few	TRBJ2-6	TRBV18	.	TGTGCCAGCTCACCAGAGCTAGGTGGGGCCAACGTCCTGACTTTC	CASSPELGGANVLTF
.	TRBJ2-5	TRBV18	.	TGTGCCAGCTCACCGAGAGGTGAGACCCAGTACTTC	CASSPRGETQYF
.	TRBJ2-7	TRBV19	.	TGTGCCAGTAGTCTCGGGATCCACGAGCAGTACTTC	CASSLGIHEQYF
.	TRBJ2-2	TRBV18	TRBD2	TGTGCCAGCTCTCCCTACGGGAGGGTTATGGGCGTCCACACCGGGGAGCTGTTTTTT	CASSPYGRVMGVHTGELFF
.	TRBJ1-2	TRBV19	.	TGTGCCAGTACCCACCGGTCGGCAGGGTGGGGCTACACCTTC	CASTHRSAGWGYTF
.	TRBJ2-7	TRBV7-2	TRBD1	TGTGCCAGCAGCTTAACCTCCACAGGGGGCTCCTACGAGCAGTACTTC	CASSLTSTGGSYEQYF
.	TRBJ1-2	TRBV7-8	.	TGTGCCAGCAGCTTAGTTCCAGGGGCGAGCTATGGCTACACCTTC	CASSLVPGASYGYTF
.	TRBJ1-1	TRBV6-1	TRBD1	TGTGCCAGCACCAAGGGACAGGGGTGGACTGAAGCTTTCTTT	CASTKGQGWTEAFF
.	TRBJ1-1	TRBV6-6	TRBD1	TGTGCCAGCAGTCATAGACAGGGGAACACTGAAGCTTTCTTT	CASSHRQGNTEAFF